The present TCR beta chain was sequenced within a study of post-analysis software for immune sequencing data. At the level of the study: The patients showed relapsing-remitting, secondary progressive and progressive-relapsing multiple sclerosis courses.

Study-level findings and limits: Relative to controls, patients had about 5 TRBV segments at higher frequency, with TRBV5-6, TRBV5-1 and TRBV20-1 among these. Multiple sclerosis was associated with a significant reduction in normalized Chao1 diversity relative to controls.

CDR3 length: 15 residues. V trimming: 2 bases; J trimming: 4 bases; junction bases outside the gene matches: 3. In germline, CDR1 is MNHNS, CDR2 SASEGT. Every TCR beta cDNA library bore unique molecular identifiers. Each sample of about 0.95 to 11 million input T cells yielded around 500,000 cDNA molecules, so each molecule approximated one T cell. TCRdb called the PCR reads again in MiXCR, with one record for every CDR3 protein. In the table there are approximately 730,000 distinct CDR3 sequences, roughly 27% of which are singletons. This clonotype was picked up many times. Its cognate antigen is unknown.

The sequence came from a girl aged 10 to 17 with multiple sclerosis. The source material was blood. The V gene is TRBV6-1, the J gene TRBJ2-7; 12 nucleotides align to TRBD1. The CDR3, as DNA: TGTGCCAGCAGTGAACCGGGACAGGGGGCGTACGAGCAGTACTTC. Translation: CASSEPGQGAYEQYF.